Listed below are T cell receptor beta chains from one sample, sequenced in a study of PD-1 blockade in classical Hodgkin lymphoma. Data came from immunoSEQ multiplex PCR; TCRdb stores just in-frame clones and leaves some out. The profile shows 84,000 or so clones, about 90% of them singletons. Sequenced here: peripheral blood mononuclear cells (PBMCs), sampled before the second cycle of nivolumab. The receptors were gathered from a human donor with classical Hodgkin lymphoma. Each CDR3 is given without its conserved first and last residue.

J,V,CDR3
TRBJ2-7,TRBV27,ASRPLPYEQY
TRBJ2-7,TRBV5-1,ASSLWATGDKSSPYEQY
TRBJ2-7,TRBV4-1,ASSQVNSGDYEQY
TRBJ1-3,TRBV7-9,ASLWDRLSGNTIY
TRBJ1-1,TRBV5-1,ASSLGTGMNTEAF
TRBJ2-2,TRBV7-3,ASSLVGAVNTGELF
TRBJ2-2,TRBV12-2,ASRLPSVNTGELF
TRBJ2-7,TRBV29-1,SVEAPSTGGYEQY
TRBJ1-4,TRBV6-1,ASMVRAHEKLF
TRBJ2-1,TRBV6-6,ASCKTGTSVNEQF
TRBJ2-3,TRBV11-2,ASSLAPGWGTDTQY
TRBJ2-2,TRBV7-9,ASSLVTAGGPGAGELF
TRBJ2-1,TRBV21-1,ASSKARYKREAYYNEQF
TRBJ2-3,TRBV28,ASSFLRGADTQY
-,TRBV2,ASSETSGSSYEQY
TRBJ2-7,TRBV5-1,ASSWGSSSSGTYEQY
TRBJ2-7,TRBV14,ASSLSYEQY
TRBJ2-5,TRBV5-5,ASSLWSETQY
TRBJ2-1,TRBV7-8,ASSFPSGSPSYNEQF
TRBJ1-2,TRBV5-1,ASSTGQGANGYT
TRBJ2-1,TRBV27,ASSTKRDGYNEQF
TRBJ1-4,TRBV6-5,ASSYSIREKLF
TRBJ2-1,TRBV4-1,ASSQSIFSYNEQF
TRBJ2-7,TRBV7-9,ASSLGLAGGPGHEQY
TRBJ2-5,TRBV7-9,ASSSGREGRGLEETQY
TRBJ2-2,TRBV7-2,ASGRDFYTGELF
TRBJ2-5,TRBV25-1,ASSEIGWGRGETQY
TRBJ1-5,TRBV18,ASSSGSGGAHQPQH
TRBJ2-1,TRBV27,ASSLDRGDNEQF
TRBJ2-1,TRBV29-1,SVRSGSSYNEQF
TRBJ2-7,TRBV27,ASSRWLQQGLNEQY
TRBJ2-5,TRBV5-1,ASSLPGTTHEETQY
TRBJ2-1,TRBV10-3,AISEPGASYNEQF
TRBJ2-7,TRBV6-5,ASSYSRWSYEQY
TRBJ2-1,TRBV11-2,ASSPRPNNEQF
TRBJ1-2,TRBV27,ASKRDSKLANYGYT
TRBJ2-3,TRBV7-9,ASSLAPGDGTDTQY
TRBJ1-2,TRBV14,ASSQDWDDGYT
TRBJ1-1,TRBV5-1,ASSLGPGQGDTEAF
TRBJ1-3,TRBV6-1,AGENRDLSGNTIY
TRBJ1-4,TRBV27,ASRRTGREKLF
TRBJ1-4,TRBV30,AWSLGGPPATNEKLF